A selection of T cell receptor beta chains follows, all from one sample in a study of T-cell memory formation after mild COVID-19. TCRdb passed the 5' RACE reads through MiXCR, listing each CDR3 protein once. The table lists fewer than 550,000 distinct CDR3 sequences, over 15% of them singletons. Specimen: PBMCs or a T cell subset sorted from them (not recorded which). The receptors stem from an adult woman who had mild COVID-19 (a few samples of this study predate the infection). Cell type and time point are not known. Both conserved end residues are part of each CDR3. The D gene is left open where the match is weak. Size is omitted from some rows. Given values are once, few, many or a class for expanded clones.

>TRBV6-1|.|TRBJ1-5|few
CASSESSWGRTLNQPQHF
TGTGCCAGCAGTGAAAGTAGCTGGGGCAGAACCCTCAATCAGCCCCAGCATTTT
>TRBV7-8|.|TRBJ2-3|few
CASSPRPRSDTQYF
TGTGCCAGCAGCCCCCGACCCAGGTCAGATACGCAGTATTTT
>TRBV20-1|TRBD2|TRBJ2-2|few
CSARGGLAATNTGELFF
TGCAGTGCTAGGGGGGGACTAGCTGCAACGAACACCGGGGAGCTGTTTTTT
>TRBV7-2|TRBD1|TRBJ1-2|.
CASRGPGQHGYTF
TGTGCCAGCAGGGGACCGGGACAGCATGGCTACACCTTC
>TRBV29-1|TRBD1|TRBJ2-2|.
CSVGTGGNTGELFF
TGCAGCGTTGGGACAGGGGGCAACACCGGGGAGCTGTTTTTT
>TRBV29-1|.|TRBJ1-5|.
CSVGDSLPQHF
TGCAGCGTGGGAGACAGTCTGCCCCAGCATTTT
>TRBV6-1|.|TRBJ1-5|.
CASSVSSGVSNQPQHF
TGTGCCAGCAGTGTGTCCAGTGGGGTTAGCAATCAGCCCCAGCATTTT
>TRBV6-6|.|TRBJ2-7|few
CASSYSIVNSYEQYF
TGTGCCAGCAGTTACTCGATTGTAAACAGTTACGAGCAGTACTTC
>TRBV11-2|TRBD2|TRBJ2-7|.
CASSISGSPYEQYF
TGTGCCAGCAGCATCAGCGGGAGTCCCTACGAGCAGTACTTC
>TRBV3-1|.|TRBJ1-6|.
CASSQLGANLPLHF
TGTGCCAGCAGCCAACTCGGGGCCAATTTACCCCTCCACTTT
>TRBV20-1|.|TRBJ2-5|few
CSARDRSEGRQETQYF
TGCAGTGCTAGAGATCGGTCCGAGGGAAGGCAAGAGACCCAGTACTTC
>TRBV15|.|TRBJ2-3|few
CATSRKDNTQYF
TGTGCCACCAGCAGAAAGGACAATACGCAGTATTTT
>TRBV6-5|.|TRBJ2-7|.
CASSWTRGLTYEQYF
TGTGCCAGCAGTTGGACGCGGGGCCTTACCTACGAGCAGTACTTC
>TRBV6-6|.|TRBJ1-1|few
CASTTGRAGANFEAFF
TGTGCCAGCACCACCGGGCGCGCGGGAGCAAACTTCGAAGCTTTCTTT
>TRBV20-1|TRBD2|TRBJ2-1|few
CSARGSSGPTYNEQFF
TGCAGTGCTAGGGGGTCTAGCGGACCGACTTACAATGAGCAGTTCTTC
>TRBV7-2|.|TRBJ2-3|.
CASSPALSDPTDTQYF
TGTGCCAGCAGCCCAGCACTATCCGACCCGACAGATACGCAGTATTTT
>TRBV9|.|TRBJ1-1|.
CASSGEGWNTEAFF
TGTGCCAGCAGCGGGGAGGGGTGGAACACTGAAGCTTTCTTT
>TRBV12-3/TRBV12-4|TRBD1|TRBJ1-6|.
CASSPRSDRLISPLHF
TGTGCCAGCAGCCCCAGGTCGGACAGGCTTATTTCACCCCTCCACTTT
>TRBV6-5|.|TRBJ1-5|.
CASRRTSNQPQHF
TGTGCCAGCCGACGAACTAGCAATCAGCCCCAGCATTTT
>TRBV4-1|TRBD2|TRBJ2-7|.
CASSQVIPGLAVYEQYF
TGCGCCAGCAGCCAAGTAATACCGGGACTAGCGGTATACGAGCAGTACTTC
>TRBV12-3/TRBV12-4|.|TRBJ2-7|few
CASRPTGFSYEQYF
TGTGCCAGCAGACCCACAGGGTTCTCCTACGAGCAGTACTTC
>TRBV7-2|.|TRBJ2-5|few
CASSSGGRGETQYF
TGTGCCAGCAGCTCCGGGGGCCGGGGAGAGACCCAGTACTTC
>TRBV2|.|TRBJ2-4|.
CASSERFIAKNIQYF
TGTGCCAGCAGTGAAAGATTTATAGCCAAAAACATTCAGTACTTC
>TRBV24-1|.|TRBJ2-5|few
CATSDPSRGGETQYF
TGTGCCACCAGTGATCCCTCTCGCGGGGGCGAGACCCAGTACTTC
>TRBV3-1|TRBD2|TRBJ2-3|few
CASSQSQGTSGLTDTQYF
TGTGCCAGCAGCCAAAGTCAGGGGACTAGCGGATTAACAGATACGCAGTATTTT
>TRBV7-3|TRBD1|TRBJ1-1|few
CASSSGQGAWTEAFF
TGTGCCAGCAGCTCAGGACAGGGGGCATGGACTGAAGCTTTCTTT
>TRBV19|TRBD1|TRBJ2-7|.
CASSRDRAGEQYF
TGTGCCAGCAGCCGGGACAGGGCCGGCGAGCAGTACTTC
>TRBV7-2|TRBD1|TRBJ2-1|.
CASSGRDRLSDEQFF
TGTGCCAGCAGCGGTCGGGACAGACTTTCGGATGAGCAGTTCTTC
>TRBV7-6|TRBD2|TRBJ2-3|once
CASSRTSGRVTDTQYF
TGTGCCAGCAGCCGTACTAGCGGGAGGGTCACAGATACGCAGTATTTT
>TRBV27|.|TRBJ1-1|.
CASRSLLNTEAFF
TGTGCCAGCAGATCCCTGTTGAACACTGAAGCTTTCTTT
>TRBV12-3/TRBV12-4|TRBD1|TRBJ1-6|few
CASRLGQANSPLHF
TGTGCCAGCAGGCTAGGACAGGCTAATTCACCCCTCCACTTT
>TRBV15|.|TRBJ1-1|few
CATSRDLNTEAFF
TGTGCCACCAGCAGAGATTTGAACACTGAAGCTTTCTTT
>TRBV5-8|.|TRBJ2-6|.
CASSFGISGANVLTF
TGTGCCAGCAGCTTTGGGATCTCTGGGGCCAACGTCCTGACTTTC
>TRBV6-1|.|TRBJ2-1|few
CASEGSPPVEQFF
TGTGCCAGCGAAGGCAGTCCTCCGGTGGAGCAGTTCTTC
>TRBV29-1|TRBD1|TRBJ2-7|few
CSVGRITGVSYEQYF
TGCAGCGTGGGACGGATTACAGGGGTGAGCTACGAGCAGTACTTC
>TRBV12-3/TRBV12-4|TRBD2|TRBJ2-7|few
CASRPRGDSYEQYF
TGTGCCAGCAGACCGCGGGGGGACTCCTACGAGCAGTACTTC
>TRBV5-1|.|TRBJ2-3|few
CASSLGGKTDTQYF
TGCGCCAGCAGCTTGGGTGGTAAAACAGATACGCAGTATTTT
>TRBV15|TRBD2|TRBJ2-3|.
CATSRPLGLAQSTDTQYF
TGTGCCACCAGCAGACCATTAGGACTAGCACAGAGCACAGATACGCAGTATTTT
>TRBV30|.|TRBJ1-6|few
CAWTTPGSPLHF
TGTGCCTGGACAACGCCGGGGTCACCCCTCCACTTT
>TRBV7-9|.|TRBJ2-7|.
CASSTYRAPYEQYF
TGTGCCAGCAGCACTTACAGGGCTCCCTACGAGCAGTACTTC
>TRBV6-2/TRBV6-3|TRBD1|TRBJ1-5|.
CASSHRGGSGYQPQHF
TGTGCCAGCAGCCACCGAGGGGGCTCTGGTTATCAGCCCCAGCATTTT
>TRBV24-1|TRBD1|TRBJ2-2|.
CATSEPPGQGHGELFF
TGTGCCACCAGTGAGCCGCCGGGACAGGGCCACGGGGAGCTGTTTTTT
>TRBV6-5|.|TRBJ1-5|.
CASSTGSVGNQPQHF
TGTGCCAGCAGTACAGGGTCCGTCGGCAATCAGCCCCAGCATTTT
>TRBV6-1|TRBD2|TRBJ2-7|.
CASSDLPSLAGDRYEQYF
TGTGCCAGCAGTGATCTCCCCTCACTAGCGGGAGATCGGTACGAGCAGTACTTC
>TRBV29-1|TRBD1|TRBJ1-2|.
CSVKPTGGDGYTF
TGCAGCGTTAAGCCAACAGGGGGGGATGGCTACACCTTC
>TRBV5-1|.|TRBJ2-5|few
CASSLGTPGQETQYF
TGCGCCAGCAGCCTGGGGACACCCGGACAAGAGACCCAGTACTTC
>TRBV9|.|TRBJ2-7|once
CASSAFPGLTYEQYF
TGTGCCAGCAGCGCGTTCCCGGGACTCACCTACGAGCAGTACTTC
>TRBV12-3/TRBV12-4|.|TRBJ1-6|.
CASSSPRVNSPLHF
TGTGCCAGCAGTAGTCCCCGGGTAAATTCACCCCTCCACTTT
>TRBV14|.|TRBJ2-5|.
CASSQGQAFFQETQYF
TGTGCCAGCAGCCAAGGGCAGGCCTTCTTCCAAGAGACCCAGTACTTC
>TRBV24-1|TRBD2|TRBJ2-3|few
CATSDSGLANTDTQYF
TGTGCCACCAGTGATTCGGGACTAGCAAACACAGATACGCAGTATTTT
>TRBV5-4|TRBD1|TRBJ2-7|few
CASSPGSGGPSEQYF
TGTGCCAGCAGCCCCGGGTCAGGGGGCCCCTCCGAGCAGTACTTC
>TRBV12-3/TRBV12-4|.|TRBJ2-3|many
CASSLHGMDTQYF
TGTGCCAGCAGTCTCCACGGTATGGATACGCAGTATTTT